The clone carrying this TCR beta chain was seen repeatedly, ten times or more. Germline V CDR1 and CDR2: MNHEY, SVGAGI. V lost 2 bases to trimming and J lost 3 bases, with 1 base between them. This CDR3 region has 11 residues. The entry originates in a study of Graves' ophthalmopathy and Graves' hyperthyroidism. Amplification of the TCR beta CDR3 regions used RNA transcripts (as template). HTBI primers primed a first-round RT-PCR, and a second-round multiplex PCR followed. In TCRdb, the multiplex PCR reads were re-called with MiXCR into one record per CDR3 protein. The table lists under 350,000 distinct CDR3 sequences, roughly a sixth of them singletons.

Sequenced sample: peripheral blood. The clonotype was recovered from an adult man with Graves' ophthalmopathy. The gene calls are TRBV6-5 and TRBJ1-1; D gene ambiguous. The CDR3 DNA sequence: TGTGCCAGCAGTTACCACACTGAAGCTTTCTTT. Translating it yields CASSYHTEAFF.